A selection of T cell receptor beta chains follows, all from one sample in a study of T-cell reconstitution after alpha-beta-depleted transplantation in children. One entry per CDR3 protein, called by TCRdb with MiXCR from the PCR reads. The sample shows around 250,000 distinct CDR3 sequences, approximately 8.9% of them seen only once. This specimen consisted of PBMCs, mostly from graft donor cells, obtained 180 days after TCRalphabeta/CD19-depleted stem cell transplant. The receptors shown here come from a male patient aged 10 to 17 who had a stem cell transplant for acute lymphoblastic leukemia, so the T cells may come from the graft donor. Each CDR3 is given with its conserved first and last residue. The order of the fields is J gene, D gene, clone size, V gene, CDR3 protein, CDR3 DNA. D genes are given only for firm matches. Clone size is stated in some rows and not others, as once, few, many or a class when expanded.

TRBJ1-2,TRBD1,many,TRBV12-3/TRBV12-4,CASSPGRTGYYGYTF,TGTGCCAGCAGTCCCGGGAGGACAGGCTACTATGGCTACACCTTC
TRBJ2-3,TRBD2,many,TRBV29-1,CSVGGVLAERRVSTDTQYF,TGCAGCGTGGGGGGGGTACTAGCGGAGCGGAGAGTTAGCACAGATACGCAGTATTTT
TRBJ2-1,TRBD2,many,TRBV5-1,CASVATTSGIPLLNEQFF,TGCGCCAGCGTCGCGACGACTAGCGGTATCCCCCTACTTAATGAGCAGTTCTTC
TRBJ2-1,TRBD1,many,TRBV5-1,CASSLDRGNNEQFF,TGCGCCAGCAGCTTGGACAGGGGCAACAATGAGCAGTTCTTC
TRBJ2-1,-,many,TRBV18,CASSPAGYNEQFF,TGTGCCAGCTCACCGGCAGGATACAATGAGCAGTTCTTC
TRBJ2-5,-,many,TRBV5-1,CASSLRTGEAETQYF,TGCGCCAGCAGCCTTCGGACGGGCGAGGCGGAGACCCAGTACTTC
TRBJ2-5,TRBD2,many,TRBV28,CASSLLGGRAETQYF,TGTGCCAGCAGTTTACTGGGCGGGAGAGCTGAGACCCAGTACTTC
TRBJ2-3,-,many,TRBV7-9,CASSFRGLSTDTQYF,TGTGCCAGCAGCTTTAGGGGACTGAGCACAGATACGCAGTATTTT
TRBJ2-2,-,-,TRBV7-8,CATATWRKAGELFF,TGTGCCACCGCGACCTGGAGGAAGGCCGGGGAGCTGTTTTTT
TRBJ1-5,TRBD1,many,TRBV6-5,CASSRQGAGDQPQHF,TGTGCCAGCAGCCGACAGGGGGCAGGGGATCAGCCCCAGCATTTT
TRBJ2-1,TRBD2,-,TRBV13,CASSPRGGPGTSSYNGQFF,TGTGCCAGCAGCCCCCGGGGGGGGCCCGGGACGAGCTCCTACAATGGGCAGTTCTTC
TRBJ2-2,-,many,TRBV20-1,CSAREPRQAGSGELFF,TGCAGTGCTAGAGAACCCCGACAGGCTGGGTCGGGGGAGCTGTTTTTT
TRBJ2-3,TRBD2,many,TRBV29-1,CSARGLAGRTDTQYF,TGCAGCGCCCGCGGACTAGCGGGACGTACAGATACGCAGTATTTT
TRBJ2-7,-,many,TRBV10-3,CATADGPYEQYF,TGTGCCACAGCGGACGGTCCCTACGAGCAGTACTTC
TRBJ2-1,-,many,TRBV27,CASSLLLGDYNEQFF,TGTGCCAGCAGTTTATTGTTGGGGGACTACAATGAGCAGTTCTTC
TRBJ2-3,-,-,TRBV19,CASSIDGSTGDTQYF,TGTGCCAGTAGTATAGACGGAAGCACGGGAGATACGCAGTATTTT
TRBJ1-2,-,many,TRBV20-1,CSARAGHGYTF,TGCAGTGCTAGAGCAGGCCATGGCTACACCTTC
TRBJ2-1,-,many,TRBV7-8,CASSWLASYNEQFF,TGTGCCAGCAGCTGGCTAGCCTCCTACAATGAGCAGTTCTTC
TRBJ2-3,-,-,TRBV5-5,CASSLEGRNQPQYF,TGTGCCAGCAGCTTGGAAGGCAGAAATCAGCCCCAGTATTTT
TRBJ2-1,-,many,TRBV9,CASSVDGGSSYNEQFF,TGTGCCAGCAGCGTAGACGGGGGTAGCTCCTACAATGAGCAGTTCTTC
TRBJ1-1,TRBD1,many,TRBV29-1,CSVGQVNTEAFF,TGCAGCGTGGGACAGGTGAACACTGAAGCTTTCTTT
TRBJ2-5,TRBD1,-,TRBV4-2,CASSLTGKKETQYF,TGTGCCAGCAGCCTGACAGGGAAAAAAGAGACCCAGTACTTC
TRBJ2-6,-,many,TRBV4-3,CASSPTGLSGANVLTF,TGCGCCAGCAGCCCCACAGGCCTCTCTGGGGCCAACGTCCTGACTTTC
TRBJ1-2,TRBD1,many,TRBV20-1,CSASVTGVYGYTF,TGCAGTGCTAGTGTGACAGGGGTCTATGGCTACACCTTC
TRBJ2-3,TRBD2,many,TRBV2,CASSAGLALDTQYF,TGTGCCAGCAGTGCGGGACTAGCGTTAGATACGCAGTATTTT
TRBJ2-2,-,many,TRBV6-2/TRBV6-3,CASSYSGLAGELFF,TGTGCCAGCAGTTACTCGGGGCTAGCCGGGGAGCTGTTTTTT
TRBJ1-1,-,many,TRBV27,CASSLQGLDTEAFF,TGTGCCAGCAGTTTACAGGGGCTGGACACTGAAGCTTTCTTT
TRBJ2-3,-,many,TRBV29-1,CSVGEADTQYF,TGCAGCGTTGGAGAGGCGGATACGCAGTATTTT
TRBJ1-1,-,many,TRBV7-3,CASSRSMNTEAFF,TGTGCCAGCAGTCGCAGCATGAACACTGAAGCTTTCTTT
TRBJ2-7,TRBD1,many,TRBV4-3,CASSQSGQAYEQYF,TGCGCCAGCAGCCAAAGTGGACAGGCCTACGAGCAGTACTTC
TRBJ1-1,-,many,TRBV11-1,CASLGLRPGAFF,TGTGCCAGCCTGGGGTTGAGGCCGGGCGCTTTCTTT
TRBJ2-2,-,many,TRBV20-1,CSAFRRGRGELFF,TGCAGTGCTTTCAGGAGGGGGCGCGGGGAGCTGTTTTTT
TRBJ2-3,TRBD2,many,TRBV7-2,CASTTSGGWPLLSSDF,TGTGCCAGCACGACTAGCGGGGGGTGGCCCCTTTTATCATCGGATTTT
TRBJ1-1,TRBD1,many,TRBV28,CASSTPRQGNTEAFF,TGTGCCAGCAGTACACCCCGACAGGGGAACACTGAAGCTTTCTTT
TRBJ1-2,-,many,TRBV4-3,CASSQEMGANYGYTF,TGCGCCAGCAGCCAAGAGATGGGAGCTAACTATGGCTACACCTTC
TRBJ2-5,-,-,TRBV11-2,CASSLRARGRETQYF,TGTGCCAGCAGCTTACGTGCCAGGGGAAGGGAGACCCAGTACTTC
TRBJ2-7,TRBD2,many,TRBV4-3,CASSRGLADYEQYF,TGCGCCAGCAGCCGGGGACTAGCGGACTACGAGCAGTACTTC
TRBJ2-7,-,many,TRBV4-2,CASSQEGYPGGPSYEQYF,TGTGCCAGCAGCCAAGAGGGCTACCCGGGCGGGCCTTCCTACGAGCAGTACTTC
TRBJ1-2,-,many,TRBV9,CASSPTGKGFHYGYTF,TGTGCCAGCAGCCCCACCGGCAAAGGCTTCCACTATGGCTACACCTTC
TRBJ1-2,-,many,TRBV12-3/TRBV12-4,CASSPVLSTWYGYTF,TGTGCCAGCAGTCCTGTCCTTTCGACCTGGTATGGCTACACCTTC
TRBJ2-2,TRBD1,many,TRBV5-1,CASSWGTGWTGELFF,TGCGCCAGCAGCTGGGGGACAGGGTGGACCGGGGAGCTGTTTTTT
TRBJ2-2,-,many,TRBV29-1,CSVAETVELFF,TGCAGCGTTGCCGAGACCGTGGAGCTGTTTTTT
TRBJ2-7,TRBD1,many,TRBV5-1,CASSFQPTGKGSYEQYF,TGCGCCAGCAGCTTCCAGCCGACAGGGAAGGGCTCCTACGAGCAGTACTTC
TRBJ2-3,-,many,TRBV7-8,CASSFLALRGIDTQYF,TGTGCCAGCAGCTTCCTAGCGCTCCGGGGGATAGATACGCAGTATTTT
TRBJ1-1,-,many,TRBV5-1,CASSFDRGRKEAFF,TGCGCCAGCAGCTTCGACAGAGGGAGAAAAGAAGCTTTCTTT
TRBJ1-1,-,many,TRBV9,CASSGSSGAYRNTEAFF,TGTGCCAGCAGCGGTAGCTCGGGGGCGTATAGGAACACTGAAGCTTTCTTT
TRBJ1-5,-,many,TRBV10-3,CAISESTGQPQHF,TGTGCCATCAGTGAGTCCACGGGACAGCCCCAGCATTTT
TRBJ2-7,-,many,TRBV28,CASSLYGWTYEQYF,TGTGCCAGCAGTTTATATGGGTGGACCTACGAGCAGTACTTC